The rows below give T cell receptor beta chains drawn from one sample of a study of cytomegalovirus exposure and HLA in healthy donors. The method was immunoSEQ multiplex PCR; TCRdb's version includes in-frame clones alone and lacks a portion of them. This sample has about 220,000 clones, with around 80% found just once. Sequenced material: PBMCs. The receptors were gathered from a woman aged 25 to 45 in good health and CMV-seropositive. Both conserved end residues are part of each CDR3. Fields, in order: J gene, clone size, D gene, V gene, CDR3 protein, CDR3 DNA. D genes are given only for firm matches. Some rows have no size entry. The others give once, few or many, or a class for an expanded clone.

TRBJ1-1 | . | . | TRBV30 | CAWSPSNTEAFF | TGTGCCTGGAGTCCATCGAACACTGAAGCTTTCTTT
TRBJ1-2 | . | . | TRBV10-3 | CAISESGSYTF | TGTGCCATCAGTGAGTCGGGGAGCTACACCTTC
TRBJ1-2 | . | TRBD1 | TRBV6-6 | CASSPLTGLSSYGYTF | TGTGCCAGCAGTCCCCTGACAGGGTTGTCCTCTTATGGCTACACCTTC
TRBJ1-2 | . | . | TRBV29-1 | CSVQGMDGYTF | TGCAGCGTTCAGGGGATGGATGGCTACACCTTC
TRBJ2-3 | . | TRBD2 | TRBV9 | CASSSRAGGPTDTQYF | TGTGCCAGCAGCTCCCGAGCGGGAGGGCCGACAGATACGCAGTATTTT
TRBJ1-1 | . | . | TRBV27 | CASSLYHGTEAFF | TGTGCCAGCAGTTTATACCATGGGACAGAAGCTTTCTTT
TRBJ1-4 | . | . | TRBV9 | CASSATPFEKLFF | TGTGCCAGCAGCGCGACCCCCTTTGAAAAACTGTTTTTT
TRBJ1-4 | . | . | TRBV19 | CASTDRQNEKLFF | TGTGCCAGTACTGACAGACAAAATGAAAAACTGTTTTTT
TRBJ2-1 | . | . | TRBV6-1 | CASSELTGTGEQFF | TGTGCCAGCAGTGAGCTCACAGGGACGGGGGAGCAGTTCTTC
TRBJ2-1 | . | . | TRBV29-1 | CSATGRLYNEQFF | TGCAGCGCGACGGGACGGTTATACAATGAGCAGTTCTTC
TRBJ1-5 | . | . | TRBV6-5 | CASRQGYSNQPQHF | TGTGCCAGCAGACAGGGCTATAGCAATCAGCCCCAGCATTTT
TRBJ2-5 | . | TRBD1 | TRBV29-1 | CSILPHRGYQETQYF | TGCAGCATTCTCCCCCACAGGGGTTACCAAGAGACCCAGTACTTC
TRBJ1-1 | . | . | TRBV11-3 | CASSPQWDTEAFF | TGTGCCAGCAGCCCTCAGTGGGACACTGAAGCTTTCTTT
TRBJ2-5 | . | . | TRBV7-7 | CASSLEARTQETQYF | TGTGCTAGCAGCTTAGAGGCTAGGACCCAAGAGACCCAGTACTTC
TRBJ2-3 | . | . | TRBV6-6 | CASSSGTGADTQYF | TGTGCCAGCAGTTCAGGGACCGGGGCCGATACGCAGTATTTT
TRBJ2-3 | . | TRBD1 | TRBV15 | CATSRDRTGGETQYF | TGTGCCACCAGCAGAGATAGAACAGGGGGAGAGACGCAGTATTTT
TRBJ2-1 | . | TRBD2 | TRBV5-1 | CASERTSGSNEQFF | TGCGCCAGCGAGCGTACTAGCGGGAGTAATGAGCAGTTCTTC
TRBJ1-2 | once | . | TRBV28 | CASNQDRALDGYTF | TGTGCCAGCAACCAGGACCGAGCATTGGATGGCTACACCTTC
TRBJ1-5 | once | TRBD1 | TRBV6-5 | CASSRTGVGNQPQHF | TGTGCCAGCAGCCGGACAGGGGTAGGTAATCAGCCCCAGCATTTT
TRBJ2-7 | . | . | TRBV30 | CAWKGRSLEQYF | TGTGCCTGGAAGGGGCGCAGTCTCGAGCAGTACTTC
TRBJ1-2 | . | . | TRBV14 | CASSQEWGPRGNGYTF | TGTGCCAGCAGCCAAGAATGGGGGCCACGTGGGAATGGCTACACCTTC
TRBJ2-7 | once | . | TRBV19 | CASSIERGSYEQYF | TGTGCCAGTAGTATTGAAAGGGGGAGCTACGAGCAGTACTTC
TRBJ2-7 | . | TRBD2 | TRBV30 | CAWREVAGGSSYEQYF | TGTGCCTGGAGGGAGGTAGCGGGAGGCAGCTCCTACGAGCAGTACTTC
TRBJ2-3 | . | . | TRBV9 | CASSLAQRTDTQYF | TGTGCCAGCAGCCTGGCCCAGAGGACGGATACGCAGTATTTT
TRBJ2-5 | . | . | TRBV2 | CASSLGMQETQYF | TGTGCCAGCAGTTTGGGAATGCAAGAGACCCAGTACTTC
TRBJ2-1 | . | TRBD1 | TRBV29-1 | CSAYPRDSNNEQFF | TGCAGCGCCTATCCTCGGGACAGTAACAATGAGCAGTTCTTC
TRBJ2-2 | . | . | TRBV19 | CASTLASVGGELFF | TGTGCCAGTACCCTCGCTTCGGTTGGCGGGGAGCTGTTTTTT
TRBJ2-5 | . | . | TRBV30 | CAWSVLAPETQYF | TGTGCCTGGAGTGTACTGGCTCCAGAGACCCAGTACTTC
TRBJ2-5 | . | . | TRBV11-2 | CASSPQGVGQETQYF | TGTGCCAGCAGCCCCCAGGGAGTTGGCCAAGAGACCCAGTACTTC
TRBJ1-1 | . | . | TRBV2 | CASRRSGVMNTEAFF | TGTGCCAGCAGACGGTCAGGGGTTATGAACACTGAAGCTTTCTTT
TRBJ2-7 | . | . | TRBV10-3 | CAISEPAGTNSYEQYF | TGTGCCATCAGTGAGCCCGCCGGGACAAACTCCTACGAGCAGTACTTC
TRBJ2-5 | . | TRBD2 | TRBV11-2 | CASSLNQASGSGETQYF | TGTGCCAGCAGCTTAAATCAGGCTAGCGGGAGCGGGGAGACCCAGTACTTC
TRBJ1-5 | . | . | TRBV25-1 | CASSTLDTNQPQHF | TGTGCCAGCAGCACATTGGACACAAATCAGCCCCAGCATTTT
TRBJ2-7 | . | TRBD2 | TRBV9 | CASSSSGGAYEQYF | TGTGCCAGCAGCTCCAGCGGGGGGGCCTACGAGCAGTACTTC
TRBJ2-3 | . | . | TRBV7-8 | CASSLHTDTQYF | TGTGCCAGCAGCCTTCACACAGATACGCAGTATTTT
TRBJ2-1 | . | . | TRBV27 | CASSLYWGRGSPYNEQFF | TGTGCCAGCAGTTTATATTGGGGGAGAGGGTCGCCCTACAATGAGCAGTTCTTC
TRBJ2-1 | . | . | TRBV30 | CAWSPREGPYNEQFF | TGTGCCTGGAGTCCCCGGGAAGGGCCCTACAATGAGCAGTTCTTC
TRBJ2-1 | once | TRBD2 | TRBV28 | CASKSEREDDNEQFF | TGTGCCAGCAAATCTGAGCGGGAGGACGACAATGAGCAGTTCTTC
TRBJ1-1 | few | . | TRBV16 | CASRPGLTEAFF | TGTGCCAGCAGGCCCGGACTGACCGAAGCTTTCTTT
TRBJ2-1 | . | TRBD2 | TRBV13 | CANSPAGGDNEQFF | TGTGCCAACTCCCCCGCGGGGGGAGACAATGAGCAGTTCTTC
TRBJ2-4 | . | . | TRBV4-1 | CASSQDIAAIQYF | TGCGCCAGCAGCCAAGATATCGCGGCCATTCAGTACTTC
TRBJ1-1 | . | . | TRBV28 | CASSPGDKDEAFF | TGTGCCAGCAGTCCGGGGGACAAGGACGAAGCTTTCTTT